These 18 T cell receptor beta chains share one sample of origin, sequenced in a study of shared T cell receptors in the human thymus. Produced via immunoSEQ multiplex PCR; TCRdb's table is partial and in-frame only. The data hold 600,000 or so clones, with 70% to 90% observed a single time. These same records also appear under a second study, on human thymus T cells.

Sequenced input: thymocytes. These receptors all come from a boy in the first two years of life with a congenital heart defect.

V gene TRBV19 combines with J gene TRBJ1-2, with 9 bases fitting TRBD1. V was clipped by 1 base and J by 2 bases; unmatched bases: 2. The CDR3 is 15 amino acids. Germline values: CDR1 LNHDA, CDR2 SQIVND (reference sequence). The CDR3 loop is CASSIGDRENYGYTF. CDR3 DNA sequence: TGTGCCAGTAGTATAGGGGACAGGGAAAACTATGGCTACACCTTC.

This sequence joins TRBV10-1 and TRBJ2-7; 12 bases are a match to TRBD2. The ends lost 3 bases at V and 3 bases at J; junction bases unmatched: 12. CDR1 WNHNN and CDR2 SYGVQD come from the germline V gene (reference sequence). The CDR3 loop spans 18 amino acids. CDR3 nucleotides: TGCGCCAGCAGTGAATCCGCTGGAAGACTAGCGGGAGACTACGAGCAGTACTTC. Translating it yields CASSESAGRLAGDYEQYF.

This chain joins TRBV19 and TRBJ2-4, with D tentatively TRBD1 (6 bases). The CDR3 has 14 amino acids. V gave up 7 bases and J gave up 8 bases, with 18 bases separating them. CDR1 LNHDA and CDR2 SQIVND come from the germline V gene (reference sequence). CDR3 sequence: CASTPPGVSYIQYF. The CDR3 DNA is TGTGCCAGTACCCCGCCAGGGGTCTCTTACATTCAGTACTTC.

This chain connects TRBV28 to TRBJ2-1; 9 positions agree with TRBD1. The germline V gene has CDR1 MDHEN and CDR2 SYDVKM. This CDR3 contains 16 residues. V was pared by 4 bases and J by 0 bases, with 4 bases of the junction left unmatched. CDR3 DNA sequence: TGTGCCAGCAGTTCTCCGACAGGGGGCTCCTACAATGAGCAGTTCTTC. Translating gives CASSSPTGGSYNEQFF.

The chain links TRBV4-1 to TRBJ2-5; perhaps TRBD1 as D (6 bases). The CDR3 extends over 13 amino acids. V lost 5 bases, J lost 3 bases, and 10 bases lay in between. From germline, CDR1 is MGHRA and CDR2 YSYEKL. The CDR3 here is CASSKDSEETQYF. The CDR3, as DNA: TGCGCCAGCAGCAAGGACAGCGAAGAGACCCAGTACTTC.

The chain employs TRBV7-2 and TRBJ2-7; TRBD1 aligns across 8 bases. The CDR3 spans 15 residues. Germline-derived CDR1 and CDR2 are SGHTA and FQGNSA. The V segment lost 5 bases and the J segment 1 base; nucleotides outside the gene matches: 7. The CDR3 nucleotides read TGTGCCAGCAGCCATACAGGGGGAGGATCCTACGAGCAGTACTTC. Its translation: CASSHTGGGSYEQYF.

The chain uses TRBV7-8 and TRBJ1-6; D might be TRBD1 (6 bases). This CDR3 is built from 14 residues. Trimming took off 5 bases at V and 7 bases at J, with 12 bases between the two ends. Germline V gene sequence: CDR1 SGHVS, CDR2 FQNEAQ. CDR3 protein: CASSTTGFNSPLHF. CDR3 sequence (DNA): TGTGCCAGCAGCACCACAGGGTTCAATTCACCCCTCCACTTT.

The rearrangement joins TRBV7-9 to TRBJ2-1; D possibly corresponds to TRBD2 (5 bases). The V end was cut by 5 bases, the J end by 8 bases, with 19 bases between. CDR3 size: 15 residues. Per the germline V gene, CDR1 is SEHNR and CDR2 is FQNEAQ (reference sequence). The CDR3 is CASSLIGLRGHEQFF. The CDR3 nucleotides read TGTGCCAGCAGCCTGATCGGACTTAGAGGCCATGAGCAGTTCTTC.

This clone was seen only once. The J gene is TRBJ1-3, the V gene TRBV5-1, with D possibly matching TRBD1 (6 bases). Germline V gene sequence: CDR1 SGHRS, CDR2 YFSETQ. The length of the CDR3 is 14 residues. V was clipped by 5 bases and J by 6 bases, with 15 bases between them. CDR3 coding DNA: TGCGCCAGCAGGGAACAGGGTATCTCAAACACCATATATTTT. This encodes CASREQGISNTIYF.

On this clone itself: This CDR3 is also generated by other DNA sequences in the sample. The genes are TRBV20-1 and TRBJ2-1; D is perhaps TRBD2 (5 bases). CDR3 length: 11 amino acids. With 3 bases removed from V and 8 bases from J, the gap between germline ends came to 8 bases. Germline CDR1 reads DFQATT; CDR2 reads SNEGSKA (reference sequence). The CDR3 region has the DNA TGCAGTGCTAGGGCGGGCGATGAGCAGTTCTTC. Translating gives CSARAGDEQFF.

This clone was observed a single time. V is TRBV29-1 and J is TRBJ1-1; D not resolved. The V gene lost 4 bases and the J gene lost 5 bases, with 11 bases spanning the gap. Germline lookup yields CDR1 SQVTM and CDR2 ANQGSEA. The CDR3 covers 12 residues. CDR3 loop: CSVGDLRTEAFF. The CDR3 DNA is TGCAGCGTTGGAGATTTACGGACTGAAGCTTTCTTT.

The chain uses TRBV7-2 and TRBJ2-7; 7 bases match TRBD2. V was pared by 4 bases and J by 0 bases, with 18 bases of the junction left unmatched. The CDR3 has 19 residues. Germline values: CDR1 SGHTA, CDR2 FQGNSA. The CDR3 here is CASSYSLLDGTITSYEQYF. CDR3 DNA sequence: TGTGCCAGCAGCTACTCTCTACTAGATGGGACTATCACCTCCTACGAGCAGTACTTC. The complete variable domain, with remaining parts taken from reference TRBV7-2 and TRBJ2-7, reads GAGVSQSPSNKVTEKGKDVELRCDPISGHTALYWYRQSLGQGLEFLIYFQGNSAPDKSGLPSDRFSAERTGGSVSTLTIQRTQQEDSAVYLCASSYSLLDGTITSYEQYFGPGTRLTVT.

J is TRBJ1-1 and V is TRBV7-2, with D tentatively TRBD1 (5 bases). The CDR3 runs 12 residues. Looked up from germline, CDR1 is SGHTA and CDR2 is FQGNSA. The V end lost 5 bases, the J end lost 6 bases, and 10 bases lay between the germline ends. The CDR3 loop reads CASSRRGAEAFF. DNA for the CDR3: TGTGCCAGCAGCCGCCGGGGGGCTGAAGCTTTCTTT.

The chain uses TRBV11-2 and TRBJ2-1, with 7 positions matching TRBD2. V shed 5 bases, J shed 5 bases, and the junction held 9 bases outside the gene matches. This CDR3 is 15 amino acids long. The germline gives CDR1 SGHAT, CDR2 FQNNGV. CDR3 loop: CASSRRLAVHNEQFF. Written as DNA, the CDR3 is TGTGCCAGCAGCCGCAGGCTAGCGGTCCACAATGAGCAGTTCTTC.

The chain carries TRBV4-1 and TRBJ1-4; D unclear. The CDR3 has 17 amino acids. From germline, CDR1 is MGHRA and CDR2 YSYEKL. The germline V and J ends were trimmed by 0 bases and 2 bases, with 13 bases remaining between them. CDR3 nucleotide sequence: TGCGCCAGCAGCCAAGATGGATCGGGGAAGACTAATGAAAAACTGTTTTTT. Translation gives CASSQDGSGKTNEKLFF.

The rearrangement uses TRBV9 and TRBJ2-1; TRBD1 might be the D (8 bases). Trimming stripped 3 bases from V and 3 bases from J, with 16 bases between. The V gene's germline CDR1 is SGDLS and CDR2 YYNGEE. This CDR3 is built from 16 residues. The CDR3, as DNA: TGTGCCAGCAGCGAACGACAGGGGACTAACTACAATGAGCAGTTCTTC. Its translation: CASSERQGTNYNEQFF.

The sample holds one count of this clone. J is TRBJ2-7 and V is TRBV28; 13 nucleotides match TRBD2. The CDR3 sequence is 12 residues long. The V and J ends lost 6 bases and 9 bases, in that order; junction bases with no gene match: 2. CDR1 is MDHEN and CDR2 is SYDVKM in the germline V gene. The CDR3 protein is CASSWTSGRQYF. The CDR3 DNA reads as TGTGCCAGCAGCTGGACTAGCGGGAGGCAGTACTTC.

This clone was picked up a small number of times. The chain uses TRBV4-3 and TRBJ1-3; D might be TRBD1 (5 bases). CDR1 is LGHNA, CDR2 YSLEER, per germline. The CDR3 loop spans 18 amino acids. Trimming took 2 bases from V and 0 from J, leaving 17 bases between them. CDR3 bases: TGCGCCAGCAGCCAAATAGACAGAGGAGAGATCTCTGGAAACACCATATATTTT. Translating gives CASSQIDRGEISGNTIYF.